One T cell receptor beta chain is described in this entry. Its antigen is currently not known. Per-nucleotide qualities are absent, and no much larger clonotype sits a single base away. TCRbeta CDR3 regions were amplified from genomic DNA using the immunoSEQ Assay, a bias-controlled multiplex PCR. Per the authors' processing: Within the assay, amplification of reference gene primers was used to estimate how many nucleated cells each sample contained. Sequence reads were collapsed and filtered to measure the absolute abundance of every unique TCRbeta CDR3 rearrangement. For each sample, productive Simpson clonality was calculated by taking the square root of Simpson's diversity index across productive rearrangements. TCRdb limited this immuneACCESS table to in-frame rearrangements with V and J called. A share of clones is missing; checked studies link under half to unresolved V genes, and the rest is unexplained. Clone size and V and J calls were adopted from that table, with D and trimming inferred from the DNA. The sample contains over 10,000 clones, 85% to 90% of them found a single time. The leading ten clones occupy less than 25% of the sample.

The sample is drawn from a study of blood T cell repertoires in COVID-19 (dated by TCRdb to 2018 to 2021). In the study overall: Collaborator samples came from the United States, Italy and Spain and covered acute and convalescent phases of COVID-19. Subjects who had been exposed to COVID-19, were actively infected with it, or had recovered from it provided the deeply sampled blood TCRbeta repertoires that made up the dataset. The prospective study material was composed of cDNA or gDNA derived from T cells, B-cell-depleted T cells, or PBMCs. The repertoires were released in a freely available public database intended as a resource for research on the immune response to SARS-CoV-2. Where available, HLA class I and class II types were taken from metadata supplied by the sample provider and were not determined by assay-based typing. A de-identified subject ID, COVID-19 status, age in years and sex were almost always included in the sample metadata. The samples were drawn from the first 160 participants of the ongoing ImmuneRACE study and from over a thousand subjects provided by 6 global collaborators. General findings and caveats noted by the study authors: How much clinical and demographic metadata was included differed by source and by participant, and the metadata was provided uncurated.

Each collaborating institution followed its own protocols to collect whole blood in K2EDTA tubes. For TCRbeta analysis, collaborators shipped samples in one of three forms: frozen whole blood, isolated PBMCs, or DNA extracted from either of those sample types. Trimming at the junction amounts to 6 bases on V and 10 bases on J, and the germline ends lie 18 bases apart. Measured from the cysteine to the phenylalanine, the CDR3 is 13 residues long. CDR3 DNA only is kept here, 39 bases in frame from base 1. CDR1 is given as LNHDA and CDR2 as SQIVND, both from the germline V gene (reference sequence). The rearranged segments are TRBV19 and TRBJ1-1; TRBD1 might be the D gene, on 6 matching bases. The specimen was peripheral blood. The receptor was isolated from a human donor with active COVID-19. The donor label of this sample is uncertain. The CDR3 region: CASRAAGVGVAFF. The DNA reads TGTGCCAGTAGAGCGGCAGGGGTTGGTGTAGCTTTCTTT.